This T cell receptor beta chain was identified during a study of T cells in Graves' hyperthyroidism and ophthalmopathy. Study overall: Specimen type is peripheral blood, collected at initial diagnosis prior to any treatment. Whole-study findings and limits: Blood also carried most thyroid clonotypes expanded above 0.001.

Germline assignment: CDR1 MDHEN and CDR2 SYDVKM. There are 15 residues in the CDR3. Losses at the gene ends were 1 base for V and 0 bases for J; bases not matched to a gene: 2. This clonotype was recorded at least ten times. The antigen is unknown. RNA transcripts provided the source from which TCR beta CDR3 regions were amplified. A first-round RT-PCR of the TCR CDR3 used the HTBI primer set. A single record per CDR3 protein comes from TCRdb applying MiXCR to the multiplex PCR reads. The sample has under 700,000 distinct CDR3 sequences, over 15% seen once; the top ten hold more than 15%. Sequencing was performed on blood. This chain uses TRBV28 with TRBJ2-7; 8 bases map to TRBD2. The source of this sequence is a woman under 30 with Graves' hyperthyroidism. CDR3 nucleotides: TGTGCCAGCAGTTTATTAGCGGGGACCTCCTACGAGCAGTACTTC. It specifies CASSLLAGTSYEQYF.